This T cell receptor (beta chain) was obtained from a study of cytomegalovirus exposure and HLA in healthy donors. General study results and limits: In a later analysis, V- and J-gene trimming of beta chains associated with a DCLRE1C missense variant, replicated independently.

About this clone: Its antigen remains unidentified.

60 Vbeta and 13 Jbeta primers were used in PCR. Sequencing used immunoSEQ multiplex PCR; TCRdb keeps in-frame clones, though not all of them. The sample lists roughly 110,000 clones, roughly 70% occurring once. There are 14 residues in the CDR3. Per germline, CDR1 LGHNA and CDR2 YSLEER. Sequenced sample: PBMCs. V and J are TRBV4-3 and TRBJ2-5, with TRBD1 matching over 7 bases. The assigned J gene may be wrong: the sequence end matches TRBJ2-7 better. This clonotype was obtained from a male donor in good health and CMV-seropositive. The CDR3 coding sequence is TGCGCCAGCAGCCAGGAGACAGGGCCCTACGAGCAGTACTTC. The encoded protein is CASSQETGPYEQYF.